Shown below are 7 T cell receptor beta chains from a single sample sequenced in a study of shared clonotypes between healthy human individuals. Clones were read by immunoSEQ multiplex PCR, and TCRdb kept only the in-frame ones, dropping some. The sample lists 2,500,000 or so clones, more than 80% seen once, with around 0.14% in the top ten. Sequenced material: naive CD4+ T cells sorted from blood. The sample's subset: CD45RA+ positively selected. These receptors were taken from a man younger than 35 in good health.

CDR3 in amino acids: CATGGLAREQFF. CDR3 nucleotide sequence: TGTGCCACCGGGGGGCTGGCGCGTGAGCAGTTCTTC. The chain carries TRBV19 and TRBJ2-1; tentatively, D is TRBD2 (7 bases). The CDR3 consists of 12 residues. V lost 10 bases, J lost 9 bases, and 16 bases lay in between. CDR1 and CDR2 from the germline V gene are LNHDA and SQIVND (reference sequence).

A word on this clone: The sample carries other DNA sequences with the same CDR3. V usage is TRBV14 and J usage is TRBJ2-3; 7 positions agree with TRBD2. Unmatched junction bases numbered 1, after V lost 4 bases and J lost 6 bases. The length of the CDR3 is 12 residues. The germline V gene has CDR1 SGHDN and CDR2 FVKESK. The CDR3, as DNA: TGTGCCAGCAGCCCCGGGGGGGATACGCAGTATTTT. Protein product: CASSPGGDTQYF.

This sequence joins TRBV30 and TRBJ1-5, with 9 bases matching TRBD1. The CDR3 length is 17 residues. Germline V gives CDR1 GTSNPN, CDR2 SVGIG (reference sequence). V dropped 0 bases and J dropped 1; count of bases not matched to a gene: 7. The CDR3 nucleotides read TGTGCCTGGAGTGTACCCGACAGGGGGAGAAGCAATCAGCCCCAGCATTTT. Translation gives CAWSVPDRGRSNQPQHF. The variable domain in full, with the rest retrieved from reference TRBV30 and TRBJ1-5, is SQTIHQWPATLVQPVGSPLSLECTVEGTSNPNLYWYRQAAGRGLQLLFYSVGIGQISSEVPQNLSASRPQDRQFILSSKKLLLSDSGFYLCAWSVPDRGRSNQPQHFGDGTRLSIL.

This clone has just one count. The V call is TRBV5-1, the J call TRBJ2-3, with TRBD1 identical over 8 bases. Germline CDR1 and CDR2: SGHRS and YFSETQ. The V segment lost 0 bases and the J segment 4 bases; nucleotides outside the gene matches: 4. The CDR3 is 15 amino acids. CDR3 loop: CASSLGQGRSDTQYF. CDR3 sequence (DNA): TGCGCCAGCAGCTTGGGACAGGGGAGGTCAGATACGCAGTATTTT. Full variable domain (missing parts from reference TRBV5-1 and TRBJ2-3): KAGVTQTPRYLIKTRGQQVTLSCSPISGHRSVSWYQQTPGQGLQFLFEYFSETQRNKGNFPGRFSGRQFSNSRSEMNVSTLELGDSALYLCASSLGQGRSDTQYFGPGTRLTVL.

CDR3 in amino acids: CASSPQPGTSGSTDTQYF. The CDR3, as DNA: TGTGCCAGCAGCCCTCAGCCCGGGACTAGCGGAAGCACAGATACGCAGTATTTT. The V call is TRBV7-3, the J call TRBJ2-3, with TRBD2 identical over 11 bases. Germline assignment: CDR1 SGHTA and CDR2 FQGTGA. CDR3 length: 18 amino acids. V dropped 5 bases and J dropped 0; count of bases not matched to a gene: 10.

The rearrangement links TRBV18 to TRBJ1-2, with unresolved D. V was clipped by 3 bases and J by 2 bases, with 13 bases between them. This CDR3 spans 15 amino acids. CDR1 KGHSH and CDR2 LQKENI come from the germline V gene. For the CDR3, the DNA is TGTGCCAGCTCACCGGTACAACAGATGAACTATGGCTACACCTTC. Translation gives CASSPVQQMNYGYTF. Drawing the rest from reference TRBV18 and TRBJ1-2, the complete variable domain is NAGVMQNPRHLVRRRGQEARLRCSPMKGHSHVYWYRQLPEEGLKFMVYLQKENIIDESGMPKERFSAEFPKEGPSILRIQQVVRGDSAAYFCASSPVQQMNYGYTFGSGTRLTVV.

The gene calls are TRBV6-5 and TRBJ1-2, with TRBD1 matching over 7 bases. Germline V lookup: CDR1 MNHEY, CDR2 SVGAGI. The CDR3 sequence is 14 residues long. Trimming took 6 bases from V and 2 from J; bases not matched to a gene: 6. CDR3 amino acids: CASRGTARNYGYTF. CDR3 DNA sequence: TGTGCCAGCAGGGGGACAGCGCGGAACTATGGCTACACCTTC.